The 31 T cell receptor beta chains below all came from one sample that was sequenced in a study of T-cell reconstitution after alpha-beta-depleted transplantation in children. TCRbeta library preparation incorporated unique molecular identifiers. TCRdb processed the PCR reads anew with MiXCR; each CDR3 protein has one entry. The sample lists about 980,000 distinct CDR3 sequences, 25% to 30% occurring once. The sample here was PBMCs, mostly from graft donor cells, taken 360 days after TCRalphabeta/CD19-depleted stem cell transplant. All receptors derive from a boy in the first two years of life who had a stem cell transplant for SCID, so the T cells may come from the graft donor.

The chain's CDR3 is CASSQEGNTIYF. The DNA of the CDR3 is TGTGCCAGCAGCCAAGAGGGAAACACCATATATTTT. The V and J genes are TRBV12-3 or TRBV12-4 and TRBJ1-3; D is ambiguous. The CDR3 is 12 amino acids. Trimming stripped 6 bases from V and 4 bases from J, with 7 bases between.

This clonotype was seen more than once but under ten times. This rearrangement joins TRBV7-2 to TRBJ1-5; tentative D call: TRBD1 (6 bases). The V end was cut by 5 bases, the J end by 6 bases, with 17 bases between. Germline loops: CDR1 SGHTA, CDR2 FQGNSA. The CDR3 is 15 amino acids. CDR3 loop: CASSAYRELGQPQHF. In DNA form, the CDR3 reads TGTGCCAGCAGCGCTTACAGGGAGTTGGGTCAGCCCCAGCATTTT. Complete variable domain (other parts from reference TRBV7-2 and TRBJ1-5): GAGVSQSPSNKVTEKGKDVELRCDPISGHTALYWYRQSLGQGLEFLIYFQGNSAPDKSGLPSDRFSAERTGGSVSTLTIQRTQQEDSAVYLCASSAYRELGQPQHFGDGTRLSIL.

The J gene is TRBJ1-1, the V gene TRBV5-1; D uncertain. The V and J ends lost 0 bases and 2 bases respectively, with 11 bases between them. The CDR3 loop spans 15 amino acids. The V gene's germline CDR1 is SGHRS and CDR2 YFSETQ. CDR3 sequence reads: CASSLAARGNTEAFF. The CDR3 nucleotides are TGCGCCAGCAGCTTGGCGGCGCGGGGAAACACTGAAGCTTTCTTT.

In its sample, this clonotype was seen many times. The chain has TRBV18 and TRBJ1-2; perhaps TRBD1 as D (5 bases). CDR3 length equals 13 residues. Germline lookup yields CDR1 KGHSH and CDR2 LQKENI. The germline V and J ends were trimmed by 8 bases and 3 bases, with 13 bases remaining between them. CDR3 nucleotide sequence: TGTGCCAGCAGCCCGCAGGGTTACTATGGCTACACCTTC. It is translated as CASSPQGYYGYTF.

This clonotype came up a few times. The chain recombines TRBV7-2 with TRBJ1-3; D call uncertain. Looked up from germline, CDR1 is SGHTA and CDR2 is FQGNSA. The ends were cut back, 2 bases at V and 0 bases at J, with 8 bases in the middle. The CDR3 loop spans 15 amino acids. This CDR3 is CASSLLFSSGNTIYF. The CDR3 bases are TGTGCCAGCAGCTTACTGTTTAGCTCTGGAAACACCATATATTTT.

The chain couples TRBV5-1 to TRBJ2-1; D tentatively fits TRBD1 or TRBD2 (6 bases each). Looked up from germline, CDR1 is SGHRS and CDR2 is YFSETQ. There are 18 residues in the CDR3. Deletions cut 4 bases from V and 0 bases from J, with 20 bases between. The CDR3 nucleotides are TGCGCCAGCAGCCCTTCCGTCGGGGGCCTCAGCTCCTACAATGAGCAGTTCTTC. Translating it yields CASSPSVGGLSSYNEQFF.

Many counts were recorded for this clonotype. The chain employs TRBV18 and TRBJ1-4; D is ambiguous. The CDR3 extends over 14 amino acids. CDR1 KGHSH and CDR2 LQKENI come from the germline V gene. V dropped 5 bases and J dropped 0 bases, with 7 bases sitting between them. CDR3 in amino acids: CASSRVSTNEKLFF. The CDR3 region has the DNA TGTGCCAGCTCAAGGGTCTCAACTAATGAAAAACTGTTTTTT.

The chain couples TRBV6-1 to TRBJ2-3; no reliable D call. This CDR3 is 17 amino acids long. Trimming took 2 bases from V and 0 from J, leaving 15 bases between them. CDR1 and CDR2 from the germline V gene are MNHNS and SASEGT. CDR3 protein: CASSEWWQLLSTDTQYF. In DNA form, the CDR3 reads TGTGCCAGCAGTGAATGGTGGCAGTTGCTTAGCACAGATACGCAGTATTTT.

This chain joins TRBV2 and TRBJ2-1; 8 bases agree with TRBD2. CDR3 length: 13 amino acids. Germline CDR1 is SNHLY and CDR2 is FYNNEI. V was pared by 11 bases and J by 5 bases, with 8 bases of the junction left unmatched. The CDR3 nucleotides read TGTGCCTCGACTAGCGTGGAGGACAATGAGCAGTTCTTC. Amino acids: CASTSVEDNEQFF.

Of note for this clonotype: Since no conserved phenylalanine or tryptophan closes the CDR3, a read error is the likely cause. The chain combines TRBV30 with TRBJ2-7; 9 bases are shared with TRBD2. The germline V gene encodes CDR1 GTSNPN and CDR2 SVGIG (reference sequence). V shed 2 bases, J shed 1 base, and the junction held 0 bases outside the gene matches. The CDR3 sequence is 13 residues long. In DNA form, the CDR3 reads TGTGCCTGGAGTCTAGCGGGGTCCTACGAGCAGTACTCC. Its translation is CAWSLAGSYEQYS.

The V gene is TRBV5-1, the J gene TRBJ2-1; TRBD1 matches at 9 bases. CDR3 size: 19 residues. In germline, CDR1 is SGHRS, CDR2 YFSETQ. The V segment lost 7 bases and the J segment 7 bases; nucleotides outside the gene matches: 24. This CDR3 is CASWTMGPGTGKGRNEQFF. CDR3 nucleotides: TGCGCCAGCTGGACTATGGGTCCCGGGACAGGGAAGGGGCGAAATGAGCAGTTCTTC.

This clonotype was counted a few times. The chain couples TRBV6-5 to TRBJ2-7, with D unresolved. The V gene lost 0 bases and the J gene lost 2 bases, with 14 bases spanning the gap. Germline CDR1 MNHEY, CDR2 SVGAGI. The CDR3 runs 16 residues. The CDR3 DNA reads TGTGCCAGCAGTTACTCATTAGAATATTCGGCCTACGAGCAGTACTTC. Translated, it gives CASSYSLEYSAYEQYF.

The chain links TRBV4-1 to TRBJ1-1; 7 nucleotides agree with TRBD1. This CDR3 is built from 16 residues. Germline values: CDR1 MGHRA, CDR2 YSYEKL. J gave up 4 bases and V 3 bases, and 11 bases lay outside the gene matches. The CDR3 region is CASSQVADRASTEAFF. The CDR3 DNA follows: TGCGCCAGCAGCCAGGTTGCCGACAGGGCCTCCACTGAAGCTTTCTTT.

The rearrangement joins TRBV13 to TRBJ2-7; D is unclear. With 0 bases removed from V and 0 bases from J, the gap between germline ends came to 12 bases. CDR1 and CDR2 (germline): PRHDT, FYEKMQ (reference sequence). This CDR3 region has 16 residues. In DNA, the CDR3 is TGTGCCAGCAGCTTAGGCTTGGGCCTTGACTCCTACGAGCAGTACTTC. Translating it yields CASSLGLGLDSYEQYF.

J is TRBJ1-2 and V is TRBV28; D is unclear. Germline values: CDR1 MDHEN, CDR2 SYDVKM. This CDR3 contains 11 residues. The V end lost 2 bases, the J end lost 13 bases, and 11 bases lay between the germline ends. CDR3 protein: CASSLHGEATF. The DNA for the CDR3 is TGTGCCAGCAGTTTACACGGGGAGGCCACCTTC.

This clonotype occurred a few times. The chain uses TRBV11-2 and TRBJ2-7; D assignment may be TRBD1 or TRBD2 (5 bases each). The germline V gene encodes CDR1 SGHAT and CDR2 FQNNGV. The V and J ends lost 2 bases and 0 bases respectively, with 11 bases between them. CDR3 length: 15 amino acids. The CDR3 DNA sequence: TGTGCCAGCAGCTTATGGTGGGACGGCTCCTACGAGCAGTACTTC. Protein sequence: CASSLWWDGSYEQYF.

This clonotype occurred a few times. This sequence joins TRBV4-1 and TRBJ2-7; possible D gene TRBD2, 5 bases. The CDR3 loop spans 13 amino acids. Germline CDR1 MGHRA, CDR2 YSYEKL. V was cut by 4 bases and J by 4 bases, with 11 bases left in between. The CDR3 nucleotides are TGCGCCAGCAGCCCTCATGAGCGGTACGAGCAGTACTTC. Protein: CASSPHERYEQYF.

The rearrangement joins TRBV12-3 or TRBV12-4 to TRBJ2-3; perhaps TRBD1 as D (6 bases). The length of the CDR3 is 14 residues. V lost 2 bases, J lost 2 bases, and 8 bases lay in between. The CDR3: CASSLLGATDTQYF. The CDR3 nucleotides are TGTGCCAGCAGTTTACTGGGGGCCACAGATACGCAGTATTTT.

The sample holds a few counts of this clonotype. The chain is built from TRBV5-6 and TRBJ2-7, with 7 bases that match TRBD1. V gave up 2 bases and J gave up 2 bases; unmatched junction bases: 13. This CDR3 spans 17 amino acids. Germline lookup yields CDR1 SGHDT and CDR2 YYEEEE. This CDR3 is CASSFSVLGTDTYEQYF. In nucleotides, the CDR3 is TGTGCCAGCAGCTTTTCGGTGCTCGGGACAGATACCTACGAGCAGTACTTC.

The chain recombines TRBV18 with TRBJ2-7; 12 bases are a match to TRBD2. Unmatched junction bases numbered 12, after V lost 1 base and J lost 5 bases. The CDR3 covers 18 residues. The germline gives CDR1 KGHSH, CDR2 LQKENI. In DNA form, the CDR3 reads TGTGCCAGCTCACCACTAGGTCCAAGACTAGCGGGGGCGAACGAGCAGTACTTC. Amino acids: CASSPLGPRLAGANEQYF.

This clonotype appeared a few times. The V and J genes are TRBV4-1 and TRBJ2-3; D gene ambiguous. V was clipped by 1 base and J by 2 bases, with 10 bases between them. CDR3 length: 15 residues. Germline-derived CDR1 and CDR2 are MGHRA and YSYEKL. The DNA for the CDR3 is TGCGCCAGCAGCCAAGTGGTCCTCCTCACAGATACGCAGTATTTT. Its protein is CASSQVVLLTDTQYF.

The chain has TRBV12-3 or TRBV12-4 and TRBJ2-3, with no clear D. The V gene lost 5 bases and the J gene lost 1 base, with 10 bases spanning the gap. This CDR3 has 14 residues. The DNA of the CDR3 is TGTGCCAGCAGTCCCTCCCAGGGCACAGATACGCAGTATTTT. This sequence encodes CASSPSQGTDTQYF.

The chain has TRBV12-3 or TRBV12-4 and TRBJ2-1; the match to TRBD1 covers 11 bases. J lost 7 bases, V lost 2 bases, and 4 bases had no gene match. The CDR3 totals 15 residues. The CDR3 DNA reads as TGTGCCAGCAGTTTATATGGGACAGGGGGGAATGAGCAGTTCTTC. Translated: CASSLYGTGGNEQFF.

On this clonotype itself: The junction does not match germline at one end; this may be a read error. DNA of the CDR3: TGTGCCAGCAGCCTAGCACTCAGGGACATTCAGTACTTT. Encoded protein: CASSLALRDIQYF. The chain has TRBV14 and TRBJ2-4, with D perhaps matching TRBD1 (6 bases). CDR1 SGHDN and CDR2 FVKESK come from the germline V gene. The CDR3 runs 13 residues.

The chain recombines TRBV20-1 with TRBJ1-2; D unresolved. Trimming stripped 1 base from V and 4 bases from J, with 7 bases between. The length of the CDR3 is 12 residues. Germline V CDR1 and CDR2: DFQATT, SNEGSKA (reference sequence). The CDR3 nucleotides are TGCAGTGCTAGAGTGGGAATCTATGGCTACACCTTC. Protein product: CSARVGIYGYTF.

This clonotype was seen a handful of times. V is TRBV6-1 and J is TRBJ2-5, with TRBD1 matching over 9 bases. The CDR3 loop spans 14 amino acids. The V segment lost 6 bases and the J segment 5 bases; nucleotides outside the gene matches: 7. Per germline, CDR1 MNHNS and CDR2 SASEGT. The CDR3 reads CASSRNRGLETQYF. The DNA for the CDR3 is TGTGCCAGCAGCCGCAACAGGGGGCTGGAGACCCAGTACTTC.

The chain carries TRBV20-1 and TRBJ2-7; 11 nucleotides align to TRBD1. The CDR3 is 13 residues long. The V gene end was trimmed by 4 bases and the J gene end by 6 bases; junction bases not matched to a gene: 5. Per germline, CDR1 DFQATT and CDR2 SNEGSKA (reference sequence). CDR3 nucleotides: TGCAGTGCTACTAGGACAGGGGGCGGCGAGCAGTACTTC. It encodes CSATRTGGGEQYF.

The chain carries TRBV15 and TRBJ1-4, with D perhaps TRBD1 (6 bases). The CDR3 covers 16 residues. Looked up from germline, CDR1 is LNHNV and CDR2 is YYDKDF (reference sequence). V lost 0 bases, J lost 6 bases, and 14 bases lay in between. CDR3 in amino acids: CATSRDAGAVDEKLFF. The CDR3 DNA sequence: TGTGCCACCAGCAGAGACGCAGGGGCAGTCGATGAAAAACTGTTTTTT. Full variable domain (rest looked up from reference TRBV15 and TRBJ1-4): DAMVIQNPRYQVTQFGKPVTLSCSQTLNHNVMYWYQQKSSQAPKLLFHYYDKDFNNEADTPDNFQSRRPNTSFCFLDIRSPGLGDTAMYLCATSRDAGAVDEKLFFGSGTQLSVL.

There are a few counts of this clonotype. The CDR3 region is CASRAETFYEQYF. The CDR3, as DNA: TGTGCCAGCAGGGCAGAGACCTTTTACGAGCAGTACTTC. This sequence joins TRBV7-9 and TRBJ2-7; unclear D gene. The CDR3 spans 13 residues. Germline CDR1 SEHNR, CDR2 FQNEAQ (reference sequence). Trimming left V 6 bases short and J 4 bases short, with 13 bases between.

V usage is TRBV20-1 and J usage is TRBJ2-3; 10 nucleotides match TRBD2. Germline assignment: CDR1 DFQATT and CDR2 SNEGSKA (reference sequence). The junction had 12 bases not matched to a gene; V was cut back by 1 base and J by 8 bases. The CDR3 sequence is 16 residues long. CDR3 coding DNA: TGCAGTGCTAGAGTGGTCCTAGCGGGGGCCAGGCGTACGCAGTATTTT. Translated: CSARVVLAGARRTQYF.

This clonotype was found a few times. V usage is TRBV28 and J usage is TRBJ2-3, with 9 bases aligning to TRBD2. Per germline, CDR1 MDHEN and CDR2 SYDVKM. Trimming at V came to 5 bases and at J to 2 bases, leaving 11 bases not matched to a gene. This CDR3 has 17 residues. The CDR3 loop is CASSPSRASGVTDTQYF. CDR3 coding DNA: TGTGCCAGCAGTCCGAGCCGCGCTAGCGGGGTCACAGATACGCAGTATTTT.